The present T cell receptor beta chain was sequenced within a study of blood T cell repertoires in COVID-19. Study details: T cells, B-cell-depleted T cells, or PBMCs provided the cDNA or gDNA that served as material.

The V gene end was trimmed by 6 bases and the J gene end by 2 bases; junction bases not matched to a gene: 6. Germline CDR1 and CDR2: MNHEY and SVGAGI. This CDR3 comprises 14 residues. Clones were sequenced by immunoSEQ multiplex PCR, and TCRdb holds only the in-frame ones, with some missing. Here the sample spans over 150,000 clones, approximately 86% being singletons. The receptor was isolated from a man at least 80 years old with COVID-19, enrolled during active disease. The J gene is TRBJ2-5, the V gene TRBV6-5; TRBD1 matches 7 bases. Sequencing was carried out using peripheral blood. The CDR3 DNA reads as TGTGCCAGCAGCCCGACAGGGATTCAAGAGACCCAGTACTTC. Residues: CASSPTGIQETQYF.